The text below deals with one T cell receptor beta chain. The junction does not match germline at one end; this may be a read error. Authors' methods: Estimation of nucleated cell counts was performed using reference gene primer amplification. The protocol was immunoSEQ multiplex PCR, while the TCRdb copy is restricted to in-frame clones and leaves out a portion. V and J calls and clone size follow that table, whereas D and trimming were derived from the DNA. The sample records tens of thousands of clones, about four fifths being singletons. The source of the sample is a study of blood T cell repertoires in COVID-19. Sequencing was performed on peripheral blood. This sequence originates from a woman of 80 years or more with acute or convalescent COVID-19.

The CDR3 sequence is CASTVWETGELFF. The CDR3 DNA is TGTGCCAGCACCGTATGGGAGACCGGGGAGCTGTTTTTT. The chain couples TRBV9 to TRBJ2-2; a possible D gene is TRBD2 (5 bases). This CDR3 has 13 residues. CDR1 is SGDLS and CDR2 is YYNGEE in the germline V gene.